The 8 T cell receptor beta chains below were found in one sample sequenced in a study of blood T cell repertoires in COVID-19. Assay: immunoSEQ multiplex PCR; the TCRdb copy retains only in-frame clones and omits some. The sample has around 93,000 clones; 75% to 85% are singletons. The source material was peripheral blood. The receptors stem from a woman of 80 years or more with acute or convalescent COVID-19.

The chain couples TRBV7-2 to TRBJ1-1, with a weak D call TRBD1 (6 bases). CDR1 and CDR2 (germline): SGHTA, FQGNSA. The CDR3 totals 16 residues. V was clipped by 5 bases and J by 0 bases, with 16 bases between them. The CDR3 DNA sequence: TGTGCCAGCAGCCCAATGGGGGCAGGTTTGAACACTGAAGCTTTCTTT. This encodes CASSPMGAGLNTEAFF. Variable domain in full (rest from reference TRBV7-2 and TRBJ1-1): GAGVSQSPSNKVTEKGKDVELRCDPISGHTALYWYRQSLGQGLEFLIYFQGNSAPDKSGLPSDRFSAERTGGSVSTLTIQRTQQEDSAVYLCASSPMGAGLNTEAFFGQGTRLTVV.

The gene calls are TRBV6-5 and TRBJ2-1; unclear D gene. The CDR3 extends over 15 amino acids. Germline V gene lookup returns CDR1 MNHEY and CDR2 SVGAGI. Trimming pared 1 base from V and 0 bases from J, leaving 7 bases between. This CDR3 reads CASSYLVSSYNEQFF. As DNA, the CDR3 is TGTGCCAGCAGTTACTTAGTAAGCTCCTACAATGAGCAGTTCTTC.

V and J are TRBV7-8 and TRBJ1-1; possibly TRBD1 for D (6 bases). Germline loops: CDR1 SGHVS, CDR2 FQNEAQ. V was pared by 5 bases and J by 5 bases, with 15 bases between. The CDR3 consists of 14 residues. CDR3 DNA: TGTGCCAGCAGCCCGGGGACACCGAGAACTGAAGCTTTCTTT. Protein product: CASSPGTPRTEAFF.

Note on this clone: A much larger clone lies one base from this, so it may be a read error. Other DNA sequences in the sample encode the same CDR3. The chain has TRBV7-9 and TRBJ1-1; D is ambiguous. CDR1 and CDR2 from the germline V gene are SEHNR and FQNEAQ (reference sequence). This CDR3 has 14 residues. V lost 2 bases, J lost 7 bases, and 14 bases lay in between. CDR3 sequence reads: CASSLYSGVGEAFF. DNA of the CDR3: TGTGCCAGCAGCTTATATTCAGGTGTCGGTGAAGCTTTCTTT.

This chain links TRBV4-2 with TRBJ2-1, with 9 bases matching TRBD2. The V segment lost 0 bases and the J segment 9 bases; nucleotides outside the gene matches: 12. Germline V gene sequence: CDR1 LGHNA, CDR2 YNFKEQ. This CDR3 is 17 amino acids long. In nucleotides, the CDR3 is TGTGCCAGCAGCCAAGAAGTGGGACTAGCCCTGGAGGTTGAGCAGTTCTTC. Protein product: CASSQEVGLALEVEQFF.

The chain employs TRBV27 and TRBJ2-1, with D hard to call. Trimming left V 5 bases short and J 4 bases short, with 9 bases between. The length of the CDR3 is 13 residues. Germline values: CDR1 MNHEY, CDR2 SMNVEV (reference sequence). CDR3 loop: CASSLISYNEQFF. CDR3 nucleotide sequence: TGTGCCAGCAGTCTAATAAGTTACAATGAGCAGTTCTTC.

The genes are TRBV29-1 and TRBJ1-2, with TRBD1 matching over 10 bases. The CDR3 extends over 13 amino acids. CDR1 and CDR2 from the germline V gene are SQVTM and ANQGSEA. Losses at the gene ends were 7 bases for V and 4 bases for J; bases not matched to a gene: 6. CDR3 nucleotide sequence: TGCAGCGCTTCGACAGGGGGCCCCTATGGCTACACCTTC. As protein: CSASTGGPYGYTF.

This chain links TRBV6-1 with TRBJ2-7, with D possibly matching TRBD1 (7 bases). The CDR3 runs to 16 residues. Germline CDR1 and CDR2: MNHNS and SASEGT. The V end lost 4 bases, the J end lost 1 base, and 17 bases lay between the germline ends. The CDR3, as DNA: TGTGCCAGCAGTGCCCCTCGACAGGGAGGTTCCTACGAGCAGTACTTC. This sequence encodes CASSAPRQGGSYEQYF.